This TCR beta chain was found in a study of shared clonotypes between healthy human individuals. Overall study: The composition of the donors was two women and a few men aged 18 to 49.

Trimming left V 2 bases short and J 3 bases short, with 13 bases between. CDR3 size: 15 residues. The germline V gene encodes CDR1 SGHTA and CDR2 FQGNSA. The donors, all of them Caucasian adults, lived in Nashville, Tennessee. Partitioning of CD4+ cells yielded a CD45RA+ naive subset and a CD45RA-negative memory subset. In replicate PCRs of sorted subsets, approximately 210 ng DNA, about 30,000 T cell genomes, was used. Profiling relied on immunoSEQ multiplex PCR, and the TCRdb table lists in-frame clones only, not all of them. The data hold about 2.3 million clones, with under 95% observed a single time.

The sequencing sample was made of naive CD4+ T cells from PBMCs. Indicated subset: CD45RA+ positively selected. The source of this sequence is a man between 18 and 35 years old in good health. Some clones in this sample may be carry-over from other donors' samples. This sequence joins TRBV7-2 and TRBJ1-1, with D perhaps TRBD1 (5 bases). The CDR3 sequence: CASSLFSGTDTEAFF. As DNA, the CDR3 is TGTGCCAGCAGCTTATTTTCCGGGACGGACACTGAAGCTTTCTTT.